A single sample gave rise to the 24 T cell receptor beta chains below, sequenced in a study of blood T cell repertoires in COVID-19. The table came from immunoSEQ multiplex PCR; TCRdb's copy has only in-frame clones and leaves some out. Here the sample spans hundreds of thousands of clones, 89% being singletons. The sequenced sample was peripheral blood. Every receptor here comes from a young man with COVID-19, enrolled during active disease.

The genes are TRBV15 and TRBJ2-1, with a weak D call TRBD2 (6 bases). The germline V gene has CDR1 LNHNV and CDR2 YYDKDF (reference sequence). The CDR3 length is 18 residues. V dropped 0 bases and J dropped 7 bases, with 22 bases sitting between them. The chain's CDR3 is CATSRDPDGSRLVNEQFF. The CDR3 coding sequence is TGTGCCACCAGCAGAGATCCGGACGGGAGTAGGTTGGTGAATGAGCAGTTCTTC.

This clone showed up just a few times. The J gene is TRBJ1-6, the V gene TRBV28, with TRBD1 as a possible D gene (5 bases). Trimming removed 3 bases at V and 7 bases at J, with 10 bases between. Germline values: CDR1 MDHEN, CDR2 SYDVKM. CDR3 length: 14 residues. The DNA of the CDR3 is TGTGCCAGCAGTTTTTCGGGGGGAAATTCACCCCTCCACTTT. Translating it yields CASSFSGGNSPLHF.

The chain employs TRBV6-5 and TRBJ2-5, with 8 nucleotides matching TRBD1. CDR1 and CDR2 (germline): MNHEY, SVGAGI. V gave up 6 bases and J gave up 5 bases; unmatched junction bases: 8. The CDR3 has 14 amino acids. The CDR3, as DNA: TGTGCCAGCAGCCATGGACAGGGTGTGGAGACCCAGTACTTC. Its translation is CASSHGQGVETQYF.

The chain links TRBV5-1 to TRBJ1-2; tentatively, D is TRBD1 (6 bases). The CDR3 is made up of 14 amino acids. Germline loops: CDR1 SGHRS, CDR2 YFSETQ. The ends were cut back, 4 bases at V and 0 bases at J, with 10 bases in the middle. In nucleotides, the CDR3 is TGCGCCAGCAGCGCCGGACAGACTAACTATGGCTACACCTTC. Translation: CASSAGQTNYGYTF.

This chain links TRBV6-5 with TRBJ2-2; perhaps TRBD2 as D (6 bases). CDR1 is MNHEY and CDR2 is SVGAGI in the germline V gene. V was trimmed by 4 bases and J by 4 bases, leaving 13 bases between them. The length of the CDR3 is 15 residues. The CDR3 DNA is TGTGCCAGCAGTTCTAGTAGCGGATTCACCGGGGAGCTGTTTTTT. It encodes CASSSSSGFTGELFF.

V usage is TRBV6-4 and J usage is TRBJ2-3; 12 nucleotides align to TRBD2. Per the germline V gene, CDR1 is MRHNA and CDR2 is SNTAGT. The CDR3 loop spans 16 amino acids. V shed 5 bases, J shed 0 bases, and the junction held 3 bases outside the gene matches. The CDR3 loop reads CASSRTSGASTDTQYF. CDR3 coding DNA: TGTGCCAGCAGTAGGACTAGCGGGGCTAGCACAGATACGCAGTATTTT.

This sequence joins TRBV12-3 or TRBV12-4 and TRBJ2-7; no definite D call. This CDR3 comprises 13 residues. V gave up 3 bases and J gave up 3 bases, with 9 bases separating them. The CDR3: CASSLRDVYEQYF. Written as DNA, the CDR3 is TGTGCCAGCAGTTTGAGAGATGTCTACGAGCAGTACTTC.

V and J are TRBV4-1 and TRBJ2-1, with 9 bases lining up with TRBD2. CDR1 MGHRA and CDR2 YSYEKL come from the germline V gene. The V gene end was trimmed by 5 bases and the J gene end by 9 bases; junction bases not matched to a gene: 5. This CDR3 has 13 amino acids. The CDR3 DNA follows: TGCGCCAGCAGCGTAGCGGGAGCGGGTGAGCAGTTCTTC. The encoded protein is CASSVAGAGEQFF.

This chain joins TRBV4-1 and TRBJ2-7, with 9 bases lining up with TRBD1. Germline V CDR1 and CDR2: MGHRA, YSYEKL. This CDR3 is 15 amino acids long. V trimming: 1 base; J trimming: 6 bases; junction bases outside the gene matches: 7. CDR3 protein: CASSQVGDRAREQYF. CDR3 in DNA: TGCGCCAGCAGCCAAGTTGGGGACAGGGCTCGCGAGCAGTACTTC.

The rearrangement uses TRBV12-1 and TRBJ2-7; the D call in the table, TRBD2, was not verified against the DNA. TRBV12-1 is flagged as a pseudogene. The CDR3 runs 19 residues. CDR3 amino acids: CASSSPTSGRAPGIYEQYF. CDR3 DNA sequence: TGTGCCAGCAGCTCCCCAACTAGCGGGAGGGCCCCGGGAATCTACGAGCAGTACTTC.

The genes are TRBV27 and TRBJ1-3; no reliable D call. With 4 bases removed from V and 2 bases from J, the gap between germline ends came to 6 bases. CDR3 length equals 13 residues. From germline, CDR1 is MNHEY and CDR2 SMNVEV (reference sequence). For the CDR3, the DNA is TGTGCCAGCAGTTCCGTAACTGGAAACACCATATATTTT. Translating it yields CASSSVTGNTIYF.

CDR3 protein: CASSQELDRSYEQYF. CDR3 nucleotide sequence: TGTGCCAGCAGCCAAGAGTTGGACAGATCCTACGAGCAGTACTTC. The chain links TRBV3-1 (or the pseudogene TRBV3-2) to TRBJ2-7; D is possibly TRBD1 (6 bases). The CDR3 runs 15 residues. V lost 0 bases, J lost 1 base, and 10 bases lay in between. Germline CDR1 and CDR2: LGHDT and YNNKEL (reference sequence).

In this sample, this clone turned up a few times. J is TRBJ2-1 and V is TRBV21-1; TRBD1 is the table's D call, not checked against the DNA. TRBV21-1 is recorded as a pseudogene. The CDR3 is made up of 18 amino acids. The CDR3 reads CASSKPNPGQGSYNEQFF. DNA for the CDR3: TGTGCCAGCAGCAAACCAAACCCGGGACAGGGATCCTACAATGAGCAGTTCTTC.

This rearrangement joins TRBV4-1 to TRBJ1-2; 9 nucleotides align to TRBD1. V shed 4 bases and J 4 bases; nucleotides not matched to a gene: 4. The length of the CDR3 is 14 residues. Germline CDR1 reads MGHRA; CDR2 reads YSYEKL. The CDR3 protein is CASSPRDRAYGYTF. DNA of the CDR3: TGCGCCAGCAGCCCCCGGGACAGGGCCTATGGCTACACCTTC.

This sequence joins TRBV7-9 and TRBJ2-7, with 8 bases matching TRBD2. This CDR3 spans 16 amino acids. With V trimmed by 1 base and J by 1 base, 6 bases remained unmatched. Germline-derived CDR1 and CDR2 are SEHNR and FQNEAQ (reference sequence). CDR3 coding DNA: TGTGCCAGCAGCTTAGATCTGGCGGGAGGATCCTACGAGCAGTACTTC. It yields the protein CASSLDLAGGSYEQYF.

This chain joins TRBV5-1 and TRBJ2-1; perhaps TRBD2 as D (7 bases). The germline V gene has CDR1 SGHRS and CDR2 YFSETQ. V was shortened by 0 bases and J by 8 bases, with 18 bases between the two germline ends. CDR3 length: 16 amino acids. The CDR3 reads CASSLGGGGPSHEQFF. DNA for the CDR3: TGCGCCAGCAGCTTGGGTGGCGGGGGCCCCTCCCATGAGCAGTTCTTC.

The gene calls are TRBV9 and TRBJ2-1; 7 positions agree with TRBD1. V lost 5 bases and J lost 5; bases outside the gene matches: 7. There are 14 residues in the CDR3. In germline, CDR1 is SGDLS, CDR2 YYNGEE. CDR3 nucleotides: TGTGCCAGCAGAGGACAGGAGTCCAACAATGAGCAGTTCTTC. It codes for CASRGQESNNEQFF.

The rearrangement links TRBV5-1 to TRBJ2-7, with 7 bases fitting TRBD2. CDR3 length equals 15 residues. With V trimmed by 3 bases and J by 4 bases, 10 bases remained unmatched. Germline CDR1 reads SGHRS; CDR2 reads YFSETQ. The CDR3 here is CASSYGGNVRYEQYF. DNA for the CDR3: TGCGCCAGCAGCTACGGGGGGAACGTTCGTTACGAGCAGTACTTC.

The gene calls are TRBV24-1 and TRBJ1-2; TRBD1 aligns across 9 bases. CDR1 KGHDR and CDR2 SFDVKD come from the germline V gene. The CDR3 totals 14 residues. The trim removed 4 bases at V and 6 bases at J, leaving 5 bases unmatched. Written as DNA, the CDR3 is TGTGCCACCAGTGAGGGGGACAGGGAGAATGGCTACACCTTC. Encoded protein: CATSEGDRENGYTF.

This chain uses TRBV4-1 with TRBJ2-1, with a weak D call TRBD1 (5 bases). Germline lookup yields CDR1 MGHRA and CDR2 YSYEKL. V dropped 3 bases and J dropped 12 bases, with 15 bases sitting between them. The length of the CDR3 is 13 residues. For the CDR3, the DNA is TGCGCCAGCAGCCAGTTTCAGGGTCTGGGGCAGTTCTTC. It is translated as CASSQFQGLGQFF.

The chain couples TRBV5-1 to TRBJ2-1; no clear D gene. V lost 0 bases, J lost 9 bases, and 7 bases lay in between. Germline loops: CDR1 SGHRS, CDR2 YFSETQ. CDR3 size: 12 residues. As DNA, the CDR3 is TGCGCCAGCAGCTTGGGAGGCTTTGAGCAGTTCTTC. This translates into CASSLGGFEQFF.

This chain links TRBV24-1 with TRBJ2-1; 12 bases agree with TRBD1. The V gene end was trimmed by 6 bases and the J gene end by 8 bases; junction bases not matched to a gene: 10. CDR1 KGHDR and CDR2 SFDVKD come from the germline V gene. The CDR3 has 16 residues. The CDR3 sequence: CATSNPGQGARDEQFF. CDR3 bases: TGTGCCACCAGTAATCCGGGACAGGGGGCTAGAGATGAGCAGTTCTTC.

The gene calls are TRBV19 and TRBJ2-5; TRBD1 matches at 12 bases. V gave up 6 bases and J gave up 4 bases; unmatched junction bases: 6. The CDR3 spans 15 residues. The germline V gene has CDR1 LNHDA and CDR2 SQIVND (reference sequence). In DNA, the CDR3 is TGTGCCAGTAGAGGAAGGGACAGGGGGCGAGAGACCCAGTACTTC. It is translated as CASRGRDRGRETQYF.

This clone was picked up one time. The CDR3 protein is CASSARGANQPQHF. CDR3 nucleotides: TGTGCCAGCAGCGCCCGGGGGGCAAATCAGCCCCAGCATTTT. The chain has TRBV7-8 and TRBJ1-5; a weak D match, TRBD1 (6 bases). Trimming shortened V by 5 bases and J by 4 bases, and 12 bases separated the two germline ends. Germline loops: CDR1 SGHVS, CDR2 FQNEAQ. The CDR3 extends over 14 amino acids.